The clone carrying this TCR beta chain was observed once. The assay was immunoSEQ multiplex PCR, and TCRdb's table has in-frame clones only and misses some. The table has under 95,000 clones, over 90% seen once. This entry comes from a study of technical replicates of blood from four donors. Sequencing input: T cells isolated from PBMCs. The TCR comes from a human donor in good health.

CDR3 sequence (DNA): TGTGCCAGCAGTTTATCCGGAGGGCAAGATACGCAGTATTTT. Translating gives CASSLSGGQDTQYF. The rearrangement links TRBV27 to TRBJ2-3; TRBD2 might be the D (6 bases). V was shortened by 0 bases and J by 5 bases, with 9 bases between the two germline ends. Looked up from germline, CDR1 is MNHEY and CDR2 is SMNVEV (reference sequence). The CDR3 loop spans 14 amino acids.